These 3 T cell receptor beta chains came from one sample sequenced in a study of control samples from healthy donors and cancer patients. Data came from immunoSEQ multiplex PCR; TCRdb stores just in-frame clones and leaves some out. The sample lists 150,000 to 200,000 clones, roughly 91% occurring once. The specimen was blood. Receptor source: a young woman in good health.

Here the CDR3 reads CASSPDRGYQPQHF. The CDR3 nucleotides are TGTGCCAGCAGTCCGGACAGGGGATATCAGCCCCAGCATTTT. The V and J genes are TRBV28 and TRBJ1-5; 9 nucleotides line up with TRBD1. J was trimmed by 5 bases and V by 5 bases; bases with no gene match: 4. This CDR3 region has 14 residues. The germline V gene encodes CDR1 MDHEN and CDR2 SYDVKM.

V gene TRBV12-1 combines with J gene TRBJ1-5; the D call in the table, TRBD1, was not verified against the DNA. TRBV12-1 is a listed pseudogene. The CDR3 runs 14 residues. The CDR3 loop is CASSSDRVGQPQHF. The CDR3 coding sequence is TGTGCCAGCAGCTCCGACAGGGTGGGTCAGCCCCAGCATTTT.

This clone was counted a single time. The chain employs TRBV21-1 and TRBJ2-1; TRBD1, as called in the table, went unchecked against the DNA. TRBV21-1 is classified as a pseudogene. The CDR3 consists of 12 residues. CDR3 loop: CASSKGGDEQFF. CDR3 sequence (DNA): TGTGCCAGCAGCAAAGGGGGCGATGAGCAGTTCTTC.